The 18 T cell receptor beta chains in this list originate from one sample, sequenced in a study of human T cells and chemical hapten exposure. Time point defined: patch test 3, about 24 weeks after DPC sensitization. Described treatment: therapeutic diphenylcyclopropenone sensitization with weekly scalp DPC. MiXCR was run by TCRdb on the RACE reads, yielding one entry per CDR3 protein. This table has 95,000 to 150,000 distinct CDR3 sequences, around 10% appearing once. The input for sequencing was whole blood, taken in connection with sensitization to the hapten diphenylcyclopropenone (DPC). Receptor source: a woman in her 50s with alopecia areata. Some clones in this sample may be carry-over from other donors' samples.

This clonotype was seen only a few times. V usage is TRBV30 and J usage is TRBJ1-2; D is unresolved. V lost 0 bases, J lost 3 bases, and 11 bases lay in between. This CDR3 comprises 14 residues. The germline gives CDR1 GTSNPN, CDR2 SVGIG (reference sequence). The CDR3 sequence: CAWSVHGVDYGYTF. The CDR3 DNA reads TGTGCCTGGAGTGTACACGGGGTGGACTATGGCTACACCTTC.

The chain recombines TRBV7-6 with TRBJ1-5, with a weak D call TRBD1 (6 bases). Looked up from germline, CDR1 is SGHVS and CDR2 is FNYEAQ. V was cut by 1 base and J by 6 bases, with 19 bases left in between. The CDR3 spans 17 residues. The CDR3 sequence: CASSLGGKPGDSQPQHF. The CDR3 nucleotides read TGTGCCAGCAGCTTAGGGGGCAAGCCAGGGGATAGTCAGCCCCAGCATTTT.

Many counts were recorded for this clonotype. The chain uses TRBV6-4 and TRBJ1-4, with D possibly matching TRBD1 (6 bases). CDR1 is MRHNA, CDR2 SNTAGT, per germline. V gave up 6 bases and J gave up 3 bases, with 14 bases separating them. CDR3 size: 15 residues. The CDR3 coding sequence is TGTGCCAGCAGCCCCCGGACAGCTGCTAATGAAAAACTGTTTTTT. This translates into CASSPRTAANEKLFF.

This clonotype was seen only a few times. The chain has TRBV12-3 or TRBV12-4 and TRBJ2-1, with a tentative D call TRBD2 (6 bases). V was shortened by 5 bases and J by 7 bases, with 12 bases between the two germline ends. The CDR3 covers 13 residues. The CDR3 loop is CASSPDRGNEQFF. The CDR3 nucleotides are TGTGCCAGCAGTCCTGACCGGGGGAATGAGCAGTTCTTC.

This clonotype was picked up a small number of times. DNA of the CDR3: TGTGCCAGTAGTATCCCGTGGAGCTCCTACAATGAGCAGTTCTTC. The encoded protein is CASSIPWSSYNEQFF. This chain joins TRBV19 and TRBJ2-1; the D is unclear. The CDR3 is 15 residues long. V lost 3 bases to trimming and J lost 0 bases, with 9 bases between them. Germline CDR1 is LNHDA and CDR2 is SQIVND (reference sequence).

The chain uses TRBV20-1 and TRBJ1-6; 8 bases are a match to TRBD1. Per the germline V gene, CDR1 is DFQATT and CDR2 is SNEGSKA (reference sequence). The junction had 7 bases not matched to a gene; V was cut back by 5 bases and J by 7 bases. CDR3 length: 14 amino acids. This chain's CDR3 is CSAGRTGSNSPLHF. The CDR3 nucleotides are TGCAGTGCTGGCCGGACAGGGTCAAATTCACCCCTCCACTTT.

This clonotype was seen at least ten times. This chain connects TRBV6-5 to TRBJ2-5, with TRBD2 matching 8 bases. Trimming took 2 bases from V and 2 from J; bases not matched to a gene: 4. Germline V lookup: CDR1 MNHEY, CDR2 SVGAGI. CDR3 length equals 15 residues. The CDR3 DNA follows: TGTGCCAGCAGTTACCTAAGCGGGGGACAAGAGACCCAGTACTTC. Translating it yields CASSYLSGGQETQYF.

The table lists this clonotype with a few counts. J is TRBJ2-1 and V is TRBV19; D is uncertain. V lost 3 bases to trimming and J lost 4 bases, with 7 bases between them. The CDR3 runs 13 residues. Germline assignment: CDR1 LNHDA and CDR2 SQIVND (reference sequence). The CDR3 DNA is TGTGCCAGTAGTATTCAGGCATACAATGAGCAGTTCTTC. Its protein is CASSIQAYNEQFF.

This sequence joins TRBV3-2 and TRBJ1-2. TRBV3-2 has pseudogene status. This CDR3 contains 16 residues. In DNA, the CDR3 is TGTGCCAGCAGCCATGTGAGGCGGTCTCGATCCTATGACTACACCTTC. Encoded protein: CASSHVRRSRSYDYTF.

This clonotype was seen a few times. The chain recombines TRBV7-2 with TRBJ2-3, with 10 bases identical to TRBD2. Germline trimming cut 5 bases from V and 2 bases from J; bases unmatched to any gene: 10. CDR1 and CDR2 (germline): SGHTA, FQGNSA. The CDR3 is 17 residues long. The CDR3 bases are TGTGCCAGCAGCCCCTCTAGCGGGAGAGTTCTCACAGATACGCAGTATTTT. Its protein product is CASSPSSGRVLTDTQYF.

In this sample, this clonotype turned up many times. CDR3 bases: TGCAGCGTTTACAGGGGGCGCGGAGAGACCCAGTACTTC. Encoded protein: CSVYRGRGETQYF. The V gene is TRBV29-1, the J gene TRBJ2-5; TRBD1 matches 9 bases. Trimming took 5 bases from V and 4 from J; bases not matched to a gene: 5. CDR3 length: 13 residues. Germline CDR1 is SQVTM and CDR2 is ANQGSEA.

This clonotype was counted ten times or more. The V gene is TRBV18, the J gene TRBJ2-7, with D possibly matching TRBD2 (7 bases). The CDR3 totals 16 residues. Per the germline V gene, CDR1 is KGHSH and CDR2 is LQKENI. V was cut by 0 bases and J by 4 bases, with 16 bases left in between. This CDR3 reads CASSPPGGGIPYEQYF. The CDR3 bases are TGTGCCAGCTCACCACCGGGGGGGGGCATTCCGTACGAGCAGTACTTC.

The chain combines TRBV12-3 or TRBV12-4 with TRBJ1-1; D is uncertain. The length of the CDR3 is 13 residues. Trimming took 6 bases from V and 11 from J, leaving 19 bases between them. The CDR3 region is CASSSGRPTGAFF. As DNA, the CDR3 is TGTGCCAGCAGCTCCGGAAGGCCTACGGGCGCTTTCTTT.

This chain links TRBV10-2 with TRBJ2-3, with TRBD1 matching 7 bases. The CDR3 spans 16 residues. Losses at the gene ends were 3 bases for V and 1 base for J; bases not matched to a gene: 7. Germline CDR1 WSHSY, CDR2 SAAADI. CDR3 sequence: CASSDTTGRGTDTQYF. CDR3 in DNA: TGCGCCAGCAGTGACACGACAGGGCGCGGCACAGATACGCAGTATTTT.

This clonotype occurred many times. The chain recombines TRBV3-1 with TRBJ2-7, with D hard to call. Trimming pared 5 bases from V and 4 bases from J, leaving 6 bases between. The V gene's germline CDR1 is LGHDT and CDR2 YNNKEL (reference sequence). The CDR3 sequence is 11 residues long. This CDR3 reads CASSVDYEQYF. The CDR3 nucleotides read TGTGCCAGCAGCGTCGATTACGAGCAGTACTTC.

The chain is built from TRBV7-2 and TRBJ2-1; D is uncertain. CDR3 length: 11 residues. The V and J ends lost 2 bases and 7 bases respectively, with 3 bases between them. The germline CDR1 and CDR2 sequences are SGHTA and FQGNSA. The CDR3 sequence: CASSLLNEQFF. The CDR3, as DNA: TGTGCCAGCAGCTTATTGAATGAGCAGTTCTTC.

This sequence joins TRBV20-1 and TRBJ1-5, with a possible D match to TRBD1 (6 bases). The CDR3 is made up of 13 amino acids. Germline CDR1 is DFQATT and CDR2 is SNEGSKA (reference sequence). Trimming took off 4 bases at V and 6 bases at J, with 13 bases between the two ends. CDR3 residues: CSATAGVTQPQHF. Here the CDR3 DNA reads TGCAGTGCTACCGCAGGGGTTACTCAGCCCCAGCATTTT.

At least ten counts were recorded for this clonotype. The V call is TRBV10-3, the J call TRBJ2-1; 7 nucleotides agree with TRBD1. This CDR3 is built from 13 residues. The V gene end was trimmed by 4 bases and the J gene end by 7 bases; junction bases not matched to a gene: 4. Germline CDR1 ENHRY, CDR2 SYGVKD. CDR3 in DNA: TGTGCCATCAGTGGAGGGGGCAGGAATGAGCAGTTCTTC. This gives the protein CAISGGGRNEQFF.